This is a list of T cell receptor beta chains from one sample in a study of PD-1 blockade in classical Hodgkin lymphoma. Produced via immunoSEQ multiplex PCR; TCRdb's table is partial and in-frame only. The repertoire holds tens of thousands of clones, with about nine tenths as singletons. Sequences were derived from peripheral blood mononuclear cells (PBMCs), sampled before the fourth cycle of nivolumab. These TCRs come from a human donor with classical Hodgkin lymphoma. The CDR3 runs from the conserved cysteine through the conserved F or W. D genes are given only for firm matches. Clone sizes are given selectively: once, few, many, or a class where the clone is expanded.

V	size	D	J	CDR3	DNA
TRBV7-9	NA	NA	TRBJ1-1	CASRVPGSTEAFF	TGTGCCAGCAGAGTTCCGGGTTCCACTGAAGCTTTCTTT
TRBV7-9	once	NA	TRBJ2-7	CASSFSYEQYF	TGTGCCAGCAGCTTCTCCTACGAGCAGTACTTC
TRBV19	NA	NA	TRBJ1-3	CASTTGTFSGNTIYF	TGTGCCAGTACCACAGGGACCTTCTCTGGAAACACCATATATTTT
TRBV5-1	NA	NA	TRBJ2-3	CASSFQTGDYSSTDTQYF	TGCGCCAGCAGCTTCCAGACAGGGGACTACTCTAGCACAGATACGCAGTATTTT
TRBV7-6	NA	NA	TRBJ2-1	CASSLHEENNEQFF	TGTGCCAGCAGCTTGCACGAGGAAAACAATGAGCAGTTCTTC
TRBV5-6	NA	TRBD1	TRBJ2-7	CASSLGRQGPYEQYF	TGTGCCAGCAGCTTGGGGAGACAGGGCCCCTACGAGCAGTACTTC
TRBV23-1	NA	NA	TRBJ2-7	CASAGVWRRNEQYF	TGCGCCAGCGCAGGAGTTTGGCGAAGGAACGAGCAGTACTTC
TRBV4-3	NA	TRBD1	TRBJ1-6	CASSQVTGTGAFSYNSPLHF	TGCGCCAGCAGCCAAGTAACCGGGACAGGGGCCTTCTCCTATAATTCACCCCTCCACTTT
TRBV7-2	NA	NA	TRBJ1-2	CASSLVLLTDGYTF	TGTGCCAGCAGCTTAGTACTTCTAACGGATGGCTACACCTTC
TRBV11-2	NA	NA	TRBJ1-1	CASSLGGGTPTRNTEAFF	TGTGCCAGCAGCTTAGGGGGGGGTACTCCGACCAGAAACACTGAAGCTTTCTTT
TRBV7-9	NA	NA	TRBJ2-7	CASTGPFNYEQYF	TGTGCCAGTACGGGACCGTTCAACTACGAGCAGTACTTC
TRBV4-3	NA	NA	TRBJ1-1	CASSFHRDTLNTEAFF	TGCGCCAGCAGCTTTCACCGGGACACCTTAAACACTGAAGCTTTCTTT
TRBV4-3	NA	NA	TRBJ1-3	CASSQFQGSGNTIYF	TGCGCCAGCAGCCAATTCCAGGGGTCCGGAAACACCATATATTTT
TRBV5-1	NA	NA	TRBJ2-3	CASSLVGADTQYF	TGCGCCAGCAGCTTGGTGGGGGCAGATACGCAGTATTTT
TRBV9	NA	TRBD1	TRBJ1-4	CASSNHRGRANEKLFF	TGTGCCAGCAGCAACCACAGGGGGAGGGCTAATGAAAAACTGTTTTTT
TRBV9	NA	NA	TRBJ2-3	CASSSRTTGKDTQYF	TGTGCCAGCAGCTCCCGAACCACAGGGAAAGATACGCAGTATTTT
TRBV2	NA	NA	TRBJ2-7	CASMGLSSSYEQYF	TGTGCCAGCATGGGACTCTCGAGCTCCTACGAGCAGTACTTC
TRBV5-1	NA	NA	TRBJ2-7	CASSPSGAYEQYF	TGCGCCAGCAGTCCGAGCGGCGCCTACGAGCAGTACTTC
TRBV15	NA	NA	TRBJ2-4	CATSNALEYIQYF	TGTGCCACCAGCAACGCCTTAGAGTACATTCAGTACTTC
TRBV10-1	NA	NA	TRBJ2-3	CASSEQGRSTDTQYF	TGCGCCAGCAGTGAGCAGGGCCGAAGCACAGATACGCAGTATTTT
TRBV5-8	NA	TRBD1	TRBJ2-5	CASSLEGQGMTQYF	TGTGCCAGCAGCTTGGAGGGACAGGGGATGACCCAGTACTTC
TRBV19	NA	TRBD2	TRBJ2-1	CASSPGTSSYNEQFF	TGTGCCAGTAGTCCCGGGACTAGCTCCTACAATGAGCAGTTCTTC
TRBV7-3	NA	NA	TRBJ1-1	CASRPDATGSGEAFF	TGTGCCAGCAGGCCAGACGCTACAGGGTCCGGAGAAGCTTTCTTT
TRBV28	NA	TRBD2	TRBJ2-7	CASSQSSGGAHEQYF	TGTGCCAGCAGTCAATCTAGCGGGGGGGCCCACGAGCAGTACTTC
TRBV7-6	once	TRBD1	TRBJ2-7	CASSLAEGSTGGLHEQYF	TGTGCCAGCAGCTTAGCTGAGGGGTCCACAGGGGGCCTCCACGAGCAGTACTTC
TRBV29-1	NA	NA	TRBJ1-4	CSVGQFNEKLFF	TGCAGCGTTGGGCAGTTTAATGAAAAACTGTTTTTT
TRBV29-1	NA	NA	TRBJ1-1	CSVLQGSNTEAFF	TGCAGCGTTTTACAGGGATCCAACACTGAAGCTTTCTTT
TRBV30	NA	NA	TRBJ2-1	CARDTYNEQFF	TGTGCCCGGGACACTTACAATGAGCAGTTCTTC
TRBV7-6	NA	NA	TRBJ2-7	CASSPGITYEQHF	TGTGCCAGCAGCCCGGGCATCACCTACGAGCAGCACTTC
TRBV27	NA	TRBD1	TRBJ1-1	CAKRQGNTEAFF	TGTGCCAAACGACAGGGGAACACTGAAGCTTTCTTT
TRBV27	NA	NA	TRBJ1-2	CASRPASSSYTF	TGTGCCAGCAGACCCGCCAGCTCGAGCTACACCTTC
TRBV11-2	NA	NA	TRBJ1-3	CASSFGRGYTASGNTIYF	TGTGCCAGCAGCTTTGGCAGGGGATACACCGCCTCTGGAAACACCATATATTTT
TRBV19	NA	TRBD1	TRBJ1-3	CASSRGQVLSGNTIYF	TGTGCCAGTAGTAGGGGACAGGTTCTCTCTGGAAACACCATATATTTT
TRBV28	NA	NA	TRBJ1-5	CASSNALGGAQHF	TGTGCCAGCAGTAACGCCCTAGGAGGGGCCCAGCATTTT
TRBV7-9	NA	TRBD1	TRBJ1-1	CASSQGATEAFF	TGTGCCAGCAGCCAGGGGGCAACTGAAGCTTTCTTT
TRBV4-2	NA	NA	TRBJ2-7	CASSSQGPYEQYF	TGTGCCAGCAGTTCCCAGGGCCCCTACGAGCAGTACTTC
TRBV29-1	NA	TRBD1	TRBJ1-1	CSVEGQGAGNTEAFF	TGCAGCGTTGAAGGGCAGGGGGCAGGGAACACTGAAGCTTTCTTT
TRBV7-2	NA	NA	TRBJ2-2	CAITGRTNTGELFF	TGTGCCATCACTGGACGGACTAACACCGGGGAGCTGTTTTTT
TRBV29-1	NA	NA	TRBJ2-2	CSVKGATPNTGELFF	TGCAGCGTTAAGGGTGCTACCCCGAACACCGGGGAGCTGTTTTTT
TRBV4-2	NA	NA	TRBJ1-2	CASSQAGEGATYGYTF	TGTGCCAGCAGCCAGGCCGGTGAAGGGGCGACCTATGGCTACACCTTC
TRBV7-9	NA	TRBD1	TRBJ1-6	CASSLEIRGTGNNSPLHF	TGTGCCAGCAGCTTAGAAATCAGAGGGACAGGGAATAATTCACCCCTCCACTTT